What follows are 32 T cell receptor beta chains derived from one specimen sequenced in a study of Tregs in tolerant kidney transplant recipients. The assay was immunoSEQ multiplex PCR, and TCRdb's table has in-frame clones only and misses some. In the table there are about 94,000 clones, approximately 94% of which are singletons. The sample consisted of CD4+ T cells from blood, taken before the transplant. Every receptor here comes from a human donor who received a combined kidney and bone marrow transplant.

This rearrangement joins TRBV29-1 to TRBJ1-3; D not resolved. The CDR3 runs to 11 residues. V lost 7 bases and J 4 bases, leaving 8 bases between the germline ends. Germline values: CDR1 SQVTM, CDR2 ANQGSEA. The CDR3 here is CSGGLGNTIYF. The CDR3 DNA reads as TGCAGCGGTGGACTGGGAAACACCATATATTTT.

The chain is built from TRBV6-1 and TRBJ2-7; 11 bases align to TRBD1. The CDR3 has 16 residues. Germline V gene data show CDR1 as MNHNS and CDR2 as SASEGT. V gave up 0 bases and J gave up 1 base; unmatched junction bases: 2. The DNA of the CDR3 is TGTGCCAGCAGTGAAGCGGGGACAGGGGGGTCCTACGAGCAGTACTTC. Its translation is CASSEAGTGGSYEQYF.

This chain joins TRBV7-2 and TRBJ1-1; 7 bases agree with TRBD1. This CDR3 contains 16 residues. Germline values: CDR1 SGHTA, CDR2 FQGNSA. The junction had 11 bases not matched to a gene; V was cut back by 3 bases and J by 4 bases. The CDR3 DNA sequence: TGTGCCAGCAGCTTTTCCGGGACAGCCTTGATCACTGAAGCTTTCTTT. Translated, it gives CASSFSGTALITEAFF.

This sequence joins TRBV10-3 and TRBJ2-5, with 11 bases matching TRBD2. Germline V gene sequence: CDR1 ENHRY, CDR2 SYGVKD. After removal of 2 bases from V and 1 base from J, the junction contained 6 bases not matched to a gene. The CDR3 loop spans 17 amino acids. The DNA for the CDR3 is TGTGCCATCAGTGAGCTCGGACTAGCGGGCCCCCAAGAGACCCAGTACTTC. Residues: CAISELGLAGPQETQYF.

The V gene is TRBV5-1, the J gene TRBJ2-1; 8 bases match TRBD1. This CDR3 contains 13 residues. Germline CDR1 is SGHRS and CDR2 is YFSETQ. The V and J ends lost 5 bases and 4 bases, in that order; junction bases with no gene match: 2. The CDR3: CASSWTGYNEQFF. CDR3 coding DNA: TGCGCCAGCAGTTGGACAGGGTACAATGAGCAGTTCTTC.

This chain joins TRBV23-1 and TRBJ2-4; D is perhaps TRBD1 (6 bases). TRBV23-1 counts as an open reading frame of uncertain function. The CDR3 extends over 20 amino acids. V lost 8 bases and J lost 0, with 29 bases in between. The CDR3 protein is CASPTEQGGSRVGAKNIQYF. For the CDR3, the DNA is TGCGCCAGCCCGACCGAACAGGGTGGATCTCGGGTCGGAGCCAAAAACATTCAGTACTTC.

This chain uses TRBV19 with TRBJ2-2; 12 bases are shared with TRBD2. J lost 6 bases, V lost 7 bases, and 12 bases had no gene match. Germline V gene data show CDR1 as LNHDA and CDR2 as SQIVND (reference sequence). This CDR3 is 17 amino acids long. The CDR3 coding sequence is TGTGCCAGTAACTCCGCCCGGACTAGCGGGACAGCCGGGGAGCTGTTTTTT. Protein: CASNSARTSGTAGELFF.

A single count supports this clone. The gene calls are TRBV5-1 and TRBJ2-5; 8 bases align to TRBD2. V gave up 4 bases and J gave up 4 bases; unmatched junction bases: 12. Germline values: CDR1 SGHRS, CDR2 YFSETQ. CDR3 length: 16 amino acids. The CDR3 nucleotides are TGCGCCAGCAGCCACGTTAGCGGGATCCTTGGAGAGACCCAGTACTTC. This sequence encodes CASSHVSGILGETQYF.

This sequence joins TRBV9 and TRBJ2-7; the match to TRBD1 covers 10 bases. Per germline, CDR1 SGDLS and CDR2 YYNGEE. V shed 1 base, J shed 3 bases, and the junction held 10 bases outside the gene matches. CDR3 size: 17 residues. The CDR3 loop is CASSVRTGGLTFYEQYF. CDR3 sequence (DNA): TGTGCCAGCAGCGTAAGGACAGGGGGGCTAACGTTCTACGAGCAGTACTTC.

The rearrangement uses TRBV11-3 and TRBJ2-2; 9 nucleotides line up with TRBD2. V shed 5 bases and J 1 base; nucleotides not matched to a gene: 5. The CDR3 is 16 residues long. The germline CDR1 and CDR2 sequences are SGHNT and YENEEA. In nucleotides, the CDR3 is TGTGCCAGCAGCCCCAGGACTAGCGAGAACACCGGGGAGCTGTTTTTT. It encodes CASSPRTSENTGELFF.

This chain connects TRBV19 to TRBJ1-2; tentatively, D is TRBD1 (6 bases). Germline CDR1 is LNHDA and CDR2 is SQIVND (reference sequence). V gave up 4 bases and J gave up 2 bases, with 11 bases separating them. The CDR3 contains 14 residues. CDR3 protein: CASSTGQSNYGYTF. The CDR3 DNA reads TGTGCCAGTAGTACCGGACAGAGCAACTATGGCTACACCTTC.

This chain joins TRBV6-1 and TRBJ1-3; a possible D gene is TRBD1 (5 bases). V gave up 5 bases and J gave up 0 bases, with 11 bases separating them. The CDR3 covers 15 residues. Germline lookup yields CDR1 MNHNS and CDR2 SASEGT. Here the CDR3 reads CASSKGPSSGNTIYF. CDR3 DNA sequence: TGTGCCAGCAGTAAGGGGCCCTCCTCTGGAAACACCATATATTTT.

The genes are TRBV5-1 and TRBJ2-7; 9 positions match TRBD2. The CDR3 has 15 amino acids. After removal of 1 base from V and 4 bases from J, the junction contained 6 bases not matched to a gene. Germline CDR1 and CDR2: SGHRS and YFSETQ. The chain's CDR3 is CASSLSSGSRYEQYF. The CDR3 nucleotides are TGCGCCAGCAGCTTGAGTAGCGGGAGTCGTTACGAGCAGTACTTC.

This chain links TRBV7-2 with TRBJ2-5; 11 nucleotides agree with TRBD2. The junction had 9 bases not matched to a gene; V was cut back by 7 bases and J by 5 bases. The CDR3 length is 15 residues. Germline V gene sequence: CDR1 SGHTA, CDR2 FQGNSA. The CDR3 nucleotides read TGTGCCAGCAACCAAATAGCGGGGGGGTGGGAGACCCAGTACTTC. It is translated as CASNQIAGGWETQYF.

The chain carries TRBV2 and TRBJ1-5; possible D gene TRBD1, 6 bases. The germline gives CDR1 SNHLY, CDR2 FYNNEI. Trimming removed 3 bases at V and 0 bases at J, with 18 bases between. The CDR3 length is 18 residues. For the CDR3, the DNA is TGTGCCAGCAGTGATAGGGGGGGCGAATCCTCTAGCAATCAGCCCCAGCATTTT. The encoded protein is CASSDRGGESSSNQPQHF.

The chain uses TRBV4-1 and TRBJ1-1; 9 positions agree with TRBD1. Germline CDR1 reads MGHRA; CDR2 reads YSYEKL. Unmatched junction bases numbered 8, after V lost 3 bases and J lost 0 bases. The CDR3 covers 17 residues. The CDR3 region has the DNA TGCGCCAGCAGCCAGACAGGACAGGGGAAGATGAACACTGAAGCTTTCTTT. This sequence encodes CASSQTGQGKMNTEAFF.

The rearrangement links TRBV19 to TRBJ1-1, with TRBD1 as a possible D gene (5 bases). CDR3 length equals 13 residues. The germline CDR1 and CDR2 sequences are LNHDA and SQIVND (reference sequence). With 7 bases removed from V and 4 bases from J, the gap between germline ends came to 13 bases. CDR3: CASNNRTFTEAFF. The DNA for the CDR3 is TGTGCCAGTAATAACAGGACCTTCACTGAAGCTTTCTTT.

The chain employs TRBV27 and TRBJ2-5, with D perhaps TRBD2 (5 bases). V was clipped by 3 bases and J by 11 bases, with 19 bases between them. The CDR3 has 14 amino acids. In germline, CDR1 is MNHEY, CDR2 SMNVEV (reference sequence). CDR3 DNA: TGTGCCAGCAGTTTTAACCGGGCAGCCGGGGAGCAGTACTTC. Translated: CASSFNRAAGEQYF.

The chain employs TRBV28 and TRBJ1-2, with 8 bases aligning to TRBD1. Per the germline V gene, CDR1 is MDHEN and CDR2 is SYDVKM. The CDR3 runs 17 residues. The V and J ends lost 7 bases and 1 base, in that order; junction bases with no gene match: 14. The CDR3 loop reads CASITRTGTRFNYGYTF. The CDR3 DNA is TGTGCCAGCATCACTAGGACAGGGACCCGTTTTAACTATGGCTACACCTTC.

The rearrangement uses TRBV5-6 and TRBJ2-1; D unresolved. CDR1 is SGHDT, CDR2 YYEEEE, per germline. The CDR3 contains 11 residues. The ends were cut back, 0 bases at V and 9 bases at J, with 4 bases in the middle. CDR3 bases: TGTGCCAGCAGCTTGGCCGGTGAGCAGTTCTTC. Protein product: CASSLAGEQFF.

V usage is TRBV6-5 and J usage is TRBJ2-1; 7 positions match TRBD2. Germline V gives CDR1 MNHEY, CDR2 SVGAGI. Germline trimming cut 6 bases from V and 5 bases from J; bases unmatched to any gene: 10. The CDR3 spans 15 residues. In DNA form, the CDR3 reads TGTGCCAGCAGGGATCCTAGCGGATCGAACAATGAGCAGTTCTTC. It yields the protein CASRDPSGSNNEQFF.

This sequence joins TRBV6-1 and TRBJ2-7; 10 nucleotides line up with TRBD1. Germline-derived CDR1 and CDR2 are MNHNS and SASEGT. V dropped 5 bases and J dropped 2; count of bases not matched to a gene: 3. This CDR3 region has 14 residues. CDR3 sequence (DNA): TGTGCCAGCAGTCGTGGACAGGGGGCCTACGAGCAGTACTTC. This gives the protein CASSRGQGAYEQYF.

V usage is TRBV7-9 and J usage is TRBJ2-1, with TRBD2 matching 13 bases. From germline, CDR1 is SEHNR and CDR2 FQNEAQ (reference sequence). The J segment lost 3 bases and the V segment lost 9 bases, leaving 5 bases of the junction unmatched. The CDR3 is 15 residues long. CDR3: CASKRTSGSYNEQFF. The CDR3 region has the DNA TGTGCCAGTAAAAGGACTAGCGGGAGCTACAATGAGCAGTTCTTC. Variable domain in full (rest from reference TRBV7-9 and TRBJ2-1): DTGVSQNPRHKITKRGQNVTFRCDPISEHNRLYWYRQTLGQGPEFLTYFQNEAQLEKSRLLSDRFSAERPKGSFSTLEIQRTEQGDSAMYLCASKRTSGSYNEQFFGPGTRLTVL.

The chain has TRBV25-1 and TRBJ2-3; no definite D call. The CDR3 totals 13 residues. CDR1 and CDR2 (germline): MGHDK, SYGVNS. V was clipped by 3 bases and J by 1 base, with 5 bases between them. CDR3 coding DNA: TGTGCCAGCAGTGACCAGGGCACAGATACGCAGTATTTT. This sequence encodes CASSDQGTDTQYF. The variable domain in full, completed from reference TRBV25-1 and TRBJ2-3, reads EADIYQTPRYLVIGTGKKITLECSQTMGHDKMYWYQQDPGMELHLIHYSYGVNSTEKGDLSSESTVSRIRTEHFPLTLESARPSHTSQYLCASSDQGTDTQYFGPGTRLTVL.

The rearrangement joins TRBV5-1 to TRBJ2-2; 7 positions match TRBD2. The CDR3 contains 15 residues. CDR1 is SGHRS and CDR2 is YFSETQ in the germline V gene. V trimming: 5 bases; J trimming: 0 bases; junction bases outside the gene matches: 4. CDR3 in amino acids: CASRGGTANTGELFF. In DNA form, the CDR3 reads TGCGCCAGCAGGGGGGGGACCGCGAACACCGGGGAGCTGTTTTTT.

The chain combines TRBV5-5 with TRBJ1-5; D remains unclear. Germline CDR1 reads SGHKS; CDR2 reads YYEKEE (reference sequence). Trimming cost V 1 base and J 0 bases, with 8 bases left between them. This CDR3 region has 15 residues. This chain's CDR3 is CASSLTDPSNQPQHF. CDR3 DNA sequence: TGTGCCAGCAGCTTGACAGACCCTAGCAATCAGCCCCAGCATTTT.

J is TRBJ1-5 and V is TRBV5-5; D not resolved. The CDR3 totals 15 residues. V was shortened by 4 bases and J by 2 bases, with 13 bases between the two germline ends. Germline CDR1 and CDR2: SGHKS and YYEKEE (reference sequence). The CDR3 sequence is CASSPGPEGNQPQHF. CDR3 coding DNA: TGTGCCAGCAGCCCGGGTCCGGAGGGCAATCAGCCCCAGCATTTT.

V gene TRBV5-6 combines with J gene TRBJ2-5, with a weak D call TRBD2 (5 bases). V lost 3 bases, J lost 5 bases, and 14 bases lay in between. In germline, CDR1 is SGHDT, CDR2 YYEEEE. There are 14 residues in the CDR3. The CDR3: CASSYGLATETQYF. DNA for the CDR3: TGTGCCAGCAGCTACGGACTCGCCACGGAGACCCAGTACTTC.

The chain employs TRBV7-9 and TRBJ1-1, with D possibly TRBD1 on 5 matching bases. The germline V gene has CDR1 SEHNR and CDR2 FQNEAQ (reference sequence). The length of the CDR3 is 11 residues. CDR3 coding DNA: TGTGCTTTGACAGTTAACACTGAAGCTTTCTTT. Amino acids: CALTVNTEAFF.

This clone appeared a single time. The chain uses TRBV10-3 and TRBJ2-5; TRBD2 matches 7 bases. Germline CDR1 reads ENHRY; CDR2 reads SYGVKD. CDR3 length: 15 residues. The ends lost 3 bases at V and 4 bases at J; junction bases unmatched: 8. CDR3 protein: CAISDRFGEGETQYF. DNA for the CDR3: TGTGCCATCAGTGATCGGTTTGGGGAGGGAGAGACCCAGTACTTC.

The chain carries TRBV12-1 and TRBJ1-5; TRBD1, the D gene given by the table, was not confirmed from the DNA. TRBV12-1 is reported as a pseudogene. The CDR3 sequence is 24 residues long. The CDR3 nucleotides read TGTGCCAGCAGGGACCACACAGGGATCGTTGGCTTGGCTTTATGGGGTTATAGCAATCAGCCCCAGCATTTT. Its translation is CASRDHTGIVGLALWGYSNQPQHF.

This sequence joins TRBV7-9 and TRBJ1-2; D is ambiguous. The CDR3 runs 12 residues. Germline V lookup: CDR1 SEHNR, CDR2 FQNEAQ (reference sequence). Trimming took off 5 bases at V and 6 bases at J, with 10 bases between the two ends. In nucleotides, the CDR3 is TGTGCCAGCAGCCTCCAGTCCCATGGCTACACCTTC. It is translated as CASSLQSHGYTF.